A single sample gave rise to the 21 T cell receptor beta chains below, sequenced in a study of blood T cell repertoires in COVID-19. TCRdb keeps only in-frame clones here, not all; method: immunoSEQ multiplex PCR. The repertoire holds about 170,000 clones, with around 85% as singletons. Material for sequencing was peripheral blood. All receptors come from a man between 60 and 75 years old who had recovered from COVID-19.

This clone was observed a few times. J is TRBJ2-7 and V is TRBV6-5; D perhaps matches TRBD1 (6 bases). CDR3 size: 14 residues. The germline CDR1 and CDR2 sequences are MNHEY and SVGAGI. Trimming cost V 8 bases and J 4 bases, with 18 bases left between them. CDR3 bases: TGTGCCAGCCTCCTCAACAGGGCCCGTTACGAGCAGTACTTC. This codes for CASLLNRARYEQYF.

V gene TRBV5-6 combines with J gene TRBJ2-5; 7 nucleotides line up with TRBD2. Germline V gene sequence: CDR1 SGHDT, CDR2 YYEEEE. V lost 2 bases and J lost 4; bases outside the gene matches: 8. The CDR3 length is 15 residues. The CDR3 reads CASSFRGVGVETQYF. DNA of the CDR3: TGTGCCAGCAGCTTTCGGGGGGTCGGTGTAGAGACCCAGTACTTC.

This clone has only a few counts. The chain combines TRBV7-3 with TRBJ2-5; the match to TRBD1 covers 7 bases. The V and J ends lost 2 bases and 2 bases, in that order; junction bases with no gene match: 11. Germline lookup yields CDR1 SGHTA and CDR2 FQGTGA. CDR3 length: 17 amino acids. The CDR3 protein is CASSLPGGDRDQETQYF. The DNA of the CDR3 is TGTGCCAGCAGCTTACCCGGCGGAGACAGGGATCAAGAGACCCAGTACTTC.

The J gene is TRBJ2-3, the V gene TRBV24-1; 10 nucleotides line up with TRBD1. With V trimmed by 10 bases and J by 0 bases, 3 bases remained unmatched. The V gene's germline CDR1 is KGHDR and CDR2 SFDVKD. The CDR3 covers 14 residues. Here the CDR3 reads CATADRGSTDTQYF. The DNA of the CDR3 is TGTGCCACGGCGGACAGGGGGAGCACAGATACGCAGTATTTT.

The chain employs TRBV18 and TRBJ2-1; 7 bases agree with TRBD1. J lost 6 bases, V lost 5 bases, and 13 bases had no gene match. The germline gives CDR1 KGHSH, CDR2 LQKENI. This CDR3 is 16 amino acids long. CDR3 nucleotides: TGTGCCAGCTCAACGATACAGGGGAGAGGCCCCAATGAGCAGTTCTTC. This translates into CASSTIQGRGPNEQFF.

Written as DNA, the CDR3 is TGTGCCAGCAGCTTAACAGGGGGGACCGTATCTCGCAATGAGCAGTTCTTC. Its translation: CASSLTGGTVSRNEQFF. The rearrangement joins TRBV7-9 to TRBJ2-1; 8 positions match TRBD1. In germline, CDR1 is SEHNR, CDR2 FQNEAQ (reference sequence). The CDR3 loop spans 17 amino acids. With V trimmed by 2 bases and J by 6 bases, 12 bases remained unmatched.

The V gene is TRBV7-2, the J gene TRBJ2-1; 7 bases map to TRBD1. Germline V gene data show CDR1 as SGHTA and CDR2 as FQGNSA. V trimming: 6 bases; J trimming: 0 bases; junction bases outside the gene matches: 5. This CDR3 has 15 amino acids. CDR3 in amino acids: CASSLDRSSYNEQFF. The CDR3 region has the DNA TGTGCCAGCAGTCTGGACAGGAGCTCCTACAATGAGCAGTTCTTC.

This rearrangement joins TRBV3-1 (or the pseudogene TRBV3-2) to TRBJ1-4, with TRBD1 matching over 9 bases. CDR1 and CDR2 (germline): LGHDT, YNNKEL (reference sequence). V trimming: 0 bases; J trimming: 7 bases; junction bases outside the gene matches: 3. The CDR3 covers 15 residues. In nucleotides, the CDR3 is TGTGCCAGCAGCCAAGAGGACAGGGGATTTGAAAAACTGTTTTTT. Encoded protein: CASSQEDRGFEKLFF.

This chain connects TRBV5-4 to TRBJ2-1; TRBD2 matches 9 bases. Germline values: CDR1 SGHNT, CDR2 YYREEE (reference sequence). The CDR3 extends over 16 amino acids. The V gene end was trimmed by 2 bases and the J gene end by 4 bases; junction bases not matched to a gene: 7. CDR3 in DNA: TGTGCCAGCAGCTTACGCGCCAGCGGGGGGTACAATGAGCAGTTCTTC. Translation gives CASSLRASGGYNEQFF.

The chain recombines TRBV30 with TRBJ2-5; D remains ambiguous. V shed 3 bases and J shed 8 bases, with 13 bases lying between them. The germline gives CDR1 GTSNPN, CDR2 SVGIG (reference sequence). CDR3 length: 12 amino acids. The CDR3 spells CAWSPVMSTQYF. As DNA, the CDR3 is TGTGCCTGGAGCCCCGTTATGTCTACCCAGTACTTC. The variable domain in full, with the rest retrieved from reference TRBV30 and TRBJ2-5, is SQTIHQWPATLVQPVGSPLSLECTVEGTSNPNLYWYRQAAGRGLQLLFYSVGIGQISSEVPQNLSASRPQDRQFILSSKKLLLSDSGFYLCAWSPVMSTQYFGPGTRLLVL.

This rearrangement joins TRBV6-5 to TRBJ2-7; no definite D call. V dropped 5 bases and J dropped 0 bases, with 5 bases sitting between them. The CDR3 has 12 amino acids. Germline-derived CDR1 and CDR2 are MNHEY and SVGAGI. The CDR3 is CASSTSSYEQYF. The CDR3 nucleotides read TGTGCCAGCAGTACGAGCTCCTACGAGCAGTACTTC.

This chain uses TRBV19 with TRBJ1-1; no clear D. The CDR3 totals 17 residues. CDR1 is LNHDA and CDR2 is SQIVND in the germline V gene (reference sequence). Trimming took 3 bases from V and 1 from J, leaving 18 bases between them. The CDR3 protein is CASSMEGRVGWNTEAFF. The DNA for the CDR3 is TGTGCCAGTAGTATGGAAGGGAGGGTGGGATGGAACACTGAAGCTTTCTTT.

The chain couples TRBV19 to TRBJ1-1; no clear D gene. Germline V lookup: CDR1 LNHDA, CDR2 SQIVND (reference sequence). CDR3 length equals 14 residues. Trimming left V 4 bases short and J 7 bases short, with 16 bases between. Here the CDR3 DNA reads TGTGCCAGTAGTAGCGGCCCATACGGGGTTGAAGCTTTCTTT. As protein: CASSSGPYGVEAFF. The variable domain in full, with the rest retrieved from reference TRBV19 and TRBJ1-1, is DGGITQSPKYLFRKEGQNVTLSCEQNLNHDAMYWYRQDPGQGLRLIYYSQIVNDFQKGDIAEGYSVSREKKESFPLTVTSAQKNPTAFYLCASSSGPYGVEAFFGQGTRLTVV.

In its sample, this clone was seen a few times. The gene calls are TRBV10-3 and TRBJ2-7; TRBD2 matches at 8 bases. The CDR3 length is 15 residues. V shed 3 bases and J 3 bases; nucleotides not matched to a gene: 7. CDR1 is ENHRY and CDR2 is SYGVKD in the germline V gene. The CDR3 DNA follows: TGTGCCATCAGTGATGTTGGACTAGCCATCTACGAGCAGTACTTC. This sequence encodes CAISDVGLAIYEQYF.

The chain combines TRBV19 with TRBJ2-1, with a tentative D call TRBD2 (6 bases). There are 12 residues in the CDR3. Germline V gene data show CDR1 as LNHDA and CDR2 as SQIVND (reference sequence). Trimming removed 5 bases at V and 6 bases at J, with 8 bases between. Here the CDR3 DNA reads TGTGCCAGTAGTCCGGGGGTCAATGAGCAGTTCTTC. As protein: CASSPGVNEQFF.

V and J are TRBV3-1 (or the pseudogene TRBV3-2) and TRBJ1-6, with D maybe TRBD1 (5 bases). V dropped 5 bases and J dropped 12 bases, with 11 bases sitting between them. This CDR3 contains 12 residues. CDR1 is LGHDT, CDR2 YNNKEL, per germline (reference sequence). CDR3 DNA sequence: TGTGCCAGCAGCTCCTTGGGGGGACCCCTCCACTTT. Its translation: CASSSLGGPLHF.

The CDR3 sequence is CASRGGTGGQPQHF. CDR3 coding DNA: TGTGCCAGCAGAGGCGGGACAGGGGGTCAGCCCCAGCATTTT. The V call is TRBV2, the J call TRBJ1-5; 11 positions match TRBD1. CDR1 SNHLY and CDR2 FYNNEI come from the germline V gene. J lost 6 bases, V lost 6 bases, and 4 bases had no gene match. The CDR3 loop spans 14 amino acids.

The rearrangement uses TRBV19 and TRBJ1-5; D may be TRBD1 (5 bases). Germline values: CDR1 LNHDA, CDR2 SQIVND (reference sequence). CDR3 length equals 14 residues. The V gene lost 6 bases and the J gene lost 4 bases, with 13 bases spanning the gap. This chain's CDR3 is CASSPTGGNQPQHF. CDR3 nucleotide sequence: TGTGCCAGTAGCCCCACAGGAGGGAATCAGCCCCAGCATTTT.

This clone was observed a handful of times. This chain joins TRBV3-1 (or the pseudogene TRBV3-2) and TRBJ1-5; perhaps TRBD1 as D (5 bases). CDR1 and CDR2 (germline): LGHDT, YNNKEL (reference sequence). This CDR3 has 14 residues. V was trimmed by 5 bases and J by 5 bases, leaving 13 bases between them. The CDR3 DNA reads as TGTGCCAGCAGCTCCCAGGGCTCGGATCAGCCCCAGCATTTT. As protein: CASSSQGSDQPQHF.

CDR3 sequence: CASSLDRFYNEQFF. The CDR3 DNA follows: TGTGCCAGCAGCTTAGACAGGTTCTACAATGAGCAGTTCTTC. V gene TRBV7-2 combines with J gene TRBJ2-1; tentative D call: TRBD1 (5 bases). Germline V gene sequence: CDR1 SGHTA, CDR2 FQGNSA. There are 14 residues in the CDR3. V lost 1 base to trimming and J lost 3 bases, with 7 bases between them.

The genes are TRBV9 and TRBJ2-3; 9 nucleotides agree with TRBD2. V was clipped by 0 bases and J by 5 bases; unmatched bases: 10. This CDR3 has 17 residues. The germline CDR1 and CDR2 sequences are SGDLS and YYNGEE. The CDR3 here is CASSVEHRRGGGDTQYF. In DNA, the CDR3 is TGTGCCAGCAGCGTAGAGCATCGGCGGGGGGGTGGAGATACGCAGTATTTT.